The clone carrying this TCR beta chain was found many times. Its antigen is not known. These data belong to a study of spatial heterogeneity in lung cancer. Study background: Tumor-region counts of TCR transcripts tracked strongly with a T cell module score from matched bulk RNA-seq. General study findings and limits: Counts of expanded alpha and beta TCRs within tumors tracked the tumor nonsynonymous mutation count.

Stated time point: sample taken at primary tumor resection. Whole RNA, which was extracted from tumor, nontumor lung tissue or frozen PBMC, was sequenced without any cell sorting. Carried by each TCR cDNA molecule was a unique molecular identifier. MiXCR, run by TCRdb on the 5' RACE reads, gives a single entry per CDR3 protein. The sample shows some 15,000 distinct CDR3 sequences, approximately 4.5% of them seen only once. The specimen comprised lung tumor tissue, sampled at surgery. The receptor comes from a female donor with early-stage non-small cell lung cancer.

This CDR3 is CASSLADNLPRLEQYF. As DNA, the CDR3 is TGCGCCAGCAGCTTGGCGGACAACTTGCCTCGGTTGGAGCAGTACTTC. J is TRBJ2-7 and V is TRBV5-1; perhaps TRBD1 as D (5 bases). V lost 0 bases to trimming and J lost 7 bases, with 20 bases between them. Per the germline V gene, CDR1 is SGHRS and CDR2 is YFSETQ. The CDR3 totals 16 residues. Looking up the rest from reference TRBV5-1 and TRBJ2-7 gives the full variable domain: KAGVTQTPRYLIKTRGQQVTLSCSPISGHRSVSWYQQTPGQGLQFLFEYFSETQRNKGNFPGRFSGRQFSNSRSEMNVSTLELGDSALYLCASSLADNLPRLEQYFGPGTRLTVT.